This T cell receptor (beta chain) was observed in a study of technical replicates of blood from several donors (dated by TCRdb to 2015 to 2018). From its cysteine to its phenylalanine, the CDR3 spans 15 amino acids. Only the CDR3 part of the read is kept: 45 bases, read in frame from the first base. The germline V gene provides CDR1 SQVTM and CDR2 ANQGSEA. V and J lose 3 bases and 3 bases, and a span of 18 bases separates them. As to this clone: The antigen it binds to is not known. It has no much larger one-base neighbor in the sample; base qualities were not kept.

Library creation used the immunoSEQ multiplex PCR assay. TCRdb limited this immuneACCESS table to in-frame rearrangements with V and J called. A share of clones is missing; checked studies link under half to unresolved V genes, and the rest is unexplained. The sample yields 70,000 to 80,000 clones; roughly 90% were counted once. The top ten constitute under 0.45% of the sample. The rearranged segments are TRBV29-1 and TRBJ2-7; TRBD1 is a possible D gene, resting on 6 matching bases. What was sequenced was T cells isolated from PBMCs. The clonotype originates from a human donor in good health. The nucleotides read TGCAGCGTTGAGATTTTGAGGACGGGACACTACGAGCAGTACTTC. Its translation reads: CSVEILRTGHYEQYF.